The clone carrying this T cell receptor beta chain was counted many times. TCRdb reprocessed the 5' RACE reads via MiXCR and lists one record per CDR3 protein. The sample has about 240,000 distinct CDR3 sequences, around 10% seen once; the top ten hold roughly a fifth. This sample is part of a study of T-cell memory formation after mild COVID-19. Trimming cost V 0 bases and J 4 bases, with 10 bases left between them. CDR1 and CDR2 from the germline V gene are SGHRS and YFSETQ. CDR3 length equals 14 residues. The origin of this receptor is a young man who had mild COVID-19 (a few samples of this study predate the infection). Cell type and time point are not known. This chain uses TRBV5-1 with TRBJ2-5, with D perhaps matching TRBD2 (5 bases). Material: PBMCs or a T cell subset sorted from them (not recorded which). The CDR3 protein is CASSLVEGAETQYF. CDR3 nucleotide sequence: TGCGCCAGCAGCTTGGTCGAGGGCGCAGAGACCCAGTACTTC.